This T cell receptor beta chain comes out of a study of blood T cell repertoires in COVID-19. Looking at the study overall: The study drew acute and convalescent COVID-19 samples from the United States, Italy and Spain.

Per the original data handling: Amplification of reference gene primers was used by the study to estimate nucleated cell counts. TCRdb keeps only in-frame clones here, not all; method: immunoSEQ multiplex PCR. That table furnishes V, J and clone size, whereas the DNA furnished D and trimming. The sample has fewer than 300,000 clones, around 85% seen once; the top ten hold more than 1.2%. The germline V and J ends were trimmed by 2 bases and 1 base, with 9 bases remaining between them. The germline gives CDR1 LGHDT, CDR2 YNNKEL (reference sequence). This CDR3 is built from 14 residues. The TCR comes from a human donor with COVID-19, enrolled during active disease. The donor label of this sample is uncertain. The sample was peripheral blood. This chain links TRBV3-1 (or the pseudogene TRBV3-2) with TRBJ2-7, with D perhaps TRBD1 (5 bases). CDR3 DNA sequence: TGTGCCAGCAGCCAATTCCAGGGTTCCTACGAGCAGTACTTC. As protein: CASSQFQGSYEQYF.